A single sample is the source of the 25 T cell receptor beta chains below, sequenced in a study of Graves' ophthalmopathy and Graves' hyperthyroidism. RNA transcripts yielded amplified TCR beta CDR3 regions. HTBI primers were employed in first-round RT-PCR, then a second-round multiplex PCR followed. TCRdb recomputed calls from the multiplex PCR reads with MiXCR, one row per CDR3 protein. Of 680,000 or so distinct CDR3 sequences in the sample, approximately 21% were seen once. Sequencing input: peripheral blood. These receptors came from a woman under 30 with stable Graves' hyperthyroidism. Some clones in this sample may be carry-over from other donors' samples.

The CDR3 nucleotides are TGTGCCAGCAGCGTAGCTGCACGCGCGGACTACGAGCAGTACTTC. This codes for CASSVAARADYEQYF. The chain links TRBV9 to TRBJ2-7; D uncertain. CDR1 and CDR2 from the germline V gene are SGDLS and YYNGEE. V lost 0 bases, J lost 3 bases, and 13 bases lay in between. The CDR3 is made up of 15 amino acids.

The V call is TRBV11-2, the J call TRBJ2-7, with 11 bases that match TRBD2. The CDR3 runs 18 residues. Germline V gene sequence: CDR1 SGHAT, CDR2 FQNNGV. With V trimmed by 1 base and J by 1 base, 9 bases remained unmatched. CDR3 coding DNA: TGTGCCAGCAGCTTAGGGGGGAAGGGACTAGCGGCATCCTACGAGCAGTACTTC. Encoded protein: CASSLGGKGLAASYEQYF. Filled out from reference TRBV11-2 and TRBJ2-7, the complete variable domain reads EAGVAQSPRYKIIEKRQSVAFWCNPISGHATLYWYQQILGQGPKLLIQFQNNGVVDDSQLPKDRFSAERLKGVDSTLKIQPAKLEDSAVYLCASSLGGKGLAASYEQYFGPGTRLTVT.

This clonotype was counted between two and nine times. V usage is TRBV5-1 and J usage is TRBJ2-5; D call uncertain. From germline, CDR1 is SGHRS and CDR2 YFSETQ. Trimming removed 5 bases from V and 0 bases from J, with 8 bases in between. The length of the CDR3 is 13 residues. CDR3 loop: CASRLGNQETQYF. The CDR3 DNA follows: TGCGCCAGCAGATTAGGTAACCAAGAGACCCAGTACTTC.

This clonotype was observed many times. The J gene is TRBJ2-7, the V gene TRBV6-5; D may match TRBD1 or TRBD2 (5 bases each). Germline assignment: CDR1 MNHEY and CDR2 SVGAGI. The length of the CDR3 is 17 residues. V lost 2 bases and J lost 0, with 17 bases in between. The chain's CDR3 is CASSYPPGRKSSYEQYF. The CDR3, as DNA: TGTGCCAGCAGTTACCCCCCGGGACGGAAGAGCTCCTACGAGCAGTACTTC.

In its sample, this clonotype was seen once. This sequence joins TRBV6-8 and TRBJ1-2, with D tentatively TRBD1 (5 bases). The CDR3 sequence is 11 residues long. V gave up 9 bases and J gave up 5 bases, with 10 bases separating them. The germline V gene has CDR1 MNHGY and CDR2 SAAAGT. The CDR3, as DNA: TGTGCCAGAGGGGCCTGGTATGGCTACACCTTC. As protein: CARGAWYGYTF.

This clonotype was seen repeatedly, ten times or more. The chain has TRBV27 and TRBJ2-5; possibly TRBD1 for D (6 bases). The CDR3 has 14 amino acids. The V gene's germline CDR1 is MNHEY and CDR2 SMNVEV (reference sequence). Trimming shortened V by 8 bases and J by 2 bases, and 15 bases separated the two germline ends. The CDR3 region is CASRTGDMQETQYF. The CDR3 DNA sequence: TGTGCCAGCCGTACCGGGGACATGCAAGAGACCCAGTACTTC.

The chain carries TRBV3-1 and TRBJ2-2, with 7 nucleotides matching TRBD1. V lost 4 bases to trimming and J lost 3 bases; unmatched junction nucleotides: 8. The germline gives CDR1 LGHDT, CDR2 YNNKEL (reference sequence). This CDR3 comprises 16 residues. CDR3 nucleotide sequence: TGTGCCAGCAGCCGACTGACAGGGACCGACACCGGGGAGCTGTTTTTT. This codes for CASSRLTGTDTGELFF.

The rearrangement uses TRBV12-3 or TRBV12-4 and TRBJ2-7; 11 nucleotides align to TRBD2. The CDR3 totals 16 residues. V lost 5 bases, J lost 2 bases, and 8 bases stayed unmatched. The CDR3 loop reads CASSPGTSGPTYEQYF. DNA for the CDR3: TGTGCCAGCAGTCCAGGGACTAGCGGACCAACCTACGAGCAGTACTTC.

The sample holds many counts of this clonotype. The chain uses TRBV2 and TRBJ2-7, with D tentatively TRBD2 (7 bases). V lost 10 bases, J lost 6 bases, and 13 bases lay in between. The CDR3 is made up of 11 amino acids. Germline CDR1 is SNHLY and CDR2 is FYNNEI. CDR3 sequence (DNA): TGTGCCACCGGCGGGGGCCGCGAGCAGTACTTC. Protein: CATGGGREQYF.

This clonotype was detected many times. The chain combines TRBV29-1 with TRBJ1-1; D is unresolved. Trimming shortened V by 7 bases and J by 1 base, and 10 bases separated the two germline ends. Germline-derived CDR1 and CDR2 are SQVTM and ANQGSEA. The CDR3 loop spans 12 amino acids. DNA of the CDR3: TGCAGCGGACGGGCAGAGAACACTGAAGCTTTCTTT. Amino acids: CSGRAENTEAFF.

This clonotype showed up many times. The CDR3 region has the DNA TGTGCCAGCAGCTTCGCGGCAGTTCAAGAGACCCAGTACTTC. Translation gives CASSFAAVQETQYF. This chain connects TRBV7-9 to TRBJ2-5, with D uncertain. V was clipped by 3 bases and J by 2 bases, with 10 bases between them. The CDR3 is 14 amino acids. CDR1 and CDR2 (germline): SEHNR, FQNEAQ (reference sequence).

In this sample, this clonotype turned up many times. This could be a read error, since a much larger clone is one nucleotide away. The chain employs TRBV6-2 or TRBV6-3 and TRBJ1-5; the match to TRBD1 covers 8 bases. The CDR3 loop spans 15 amino acids. Germline CDR1 and CDR2: MNHEY and SVGEGT. The CDR3 reads CAGSPRQGPRQPQHF. The CDR3 region has the DNA TGTGCCGGCAGCCCCAGACAGGGGCCCAGGCAGCCCCAGCATTTT.

This clonotype was recorded once. The CDR3 DNA is TGCAGTGCGTTGGACAGGGGGAAAGAGACCCAGTACTTC. This encodes CSALDRGKETQYF. The V call is TRBV20-1, the J call TRBJ2-5; 10 bases fit TRBD1. Germline V CDR1 and CDR2: DFQATT, SNEGSKA (reference sequence). The V and J ends lost 6 bases and 3 bases, in that order; junction bases with no gene match: 4. The CDR3 is 13 residues long.

The V gene is TRBV10-2, the J gene TRBJ1-1; D is ambiguous. The CDR3 runs 14 residues. Germline V gives CDR1 WSHSY, CDR2 SAAADI. The V and J ends lost 7 bases and 0 bases respectively, with 12 bases between them. The CDR3 DNA follows: TGCGCCAGCACAAGGCGGGCGATGAACACTGAAGCTTTCTTT. Its translation: CASTRRAMNTEAFF.

A note on this clonotype: A read error may account for a junction end that differs from germline. V and J are TRBV12-3 or TRBV12-4 and TRBJ1-1, with a possible D match to TRBD1 (5 bases). The length of the CDR3 is 13 residues. The CDR3 loop reads CASCLGGTTEAFF. In DNA form, the CDR3 reads TGTGCCAGCTGTTTGGGAGGGACCACCGAAGCTTTCTTT.

This clonotype was counted many times. This chain uses TRBV12-3 or TRBV12-4 with TRBJ2-7, with 8 nucleotides matching TRBD1. This CDR3 is 13 amino acids long. V lost 9 bases and J lost 3; bases outside the gene matches: 7. The CDR3 DNA sequence: TGTGCCAGTCAACGACAGGGGTACTACGAGCAGTACTTC. Translating it yields CASQRQGYYEQYF.

The gene calls are TRBV10-3 and TRBJ1-2; tentative D call: TRBD1 (5 bases). This CDR3 has 13 amino acids. Trimming left V 7 bases short and J 0 bases short, with 9 bases between. Germline V gives CDR1 ENHRY, CDR2 SYGVKD. CDR3 DNA sequence: TGTGCCATCAACGGGGGAGCTAACTATGGCTACACCTTC. Translation: CAINGGANYGYTF.

With respect to this clonotype: A much bigger clone sits one base away, suggesting this may be a read error. The CDR3 does not close with the conserved phenylalanine or tryptophan, likely indicating a read error. V and J are TRBV29-1 and TRBJ1-2; D unresolved. V shed 4 bases and J shed 8 bases, with 8 bases lying between them. The CDR3 spans 10 residues. Per the germline V gene, CDR1 is SQVTM and CDR2 is ANQGSEA. CDR3 amino acids: CSVGPEGYTV. The CDR3, as DNA: TGCAGCGTTGGGCCGGAAGGCTACACCGTC.

This clonotype occurred once. J is TRBJ1-1 and V is TRBV5-1; D remains ambiguous. The CDR3 consists of 15 residues. Germline V gene data show CDR1 as SGHRS and CDR2 as YFSETQ. The V gene lost 0 bases and the J gene lost 1 base, with 10 bases spanning the gap. The CDR3 region has the DNA TGCGCCAGCAGCTTGGGGGCGTCGGGGAACACTGAAGCTTTCTTT. It yields the protein CASSLGASGNTEAFF.

This clonotype was counted many times. This chain uses TRBV6-5 with TRBJ2-5; 10 bases are shared with TRBD1. This CDR3 has 14 residues. Looked up from germline, CDR1 is MNHEY and CDR2 is SVGAGI. Unmatched junction bases numbered 7, after V lost 6 bases and J lost 6 bases. CDR3 protein: CASRGTGARQTQYF. The CDR3, as DNA: TGTGCCAGCAGAGGGACAGGGGCCCGCCAGACCCAGTACTTC.

This clonotype was detected only a few times. This chain connects TRBV10-1 to TRBJ2-2, with D perhaps matching TRBD2 (5 bases). Trimming pared 6 bases from V and 1 base from J, leaving 9 bases between. The CDR3 is 14 amino acids. Germline lookup yields CDR1 WNHNN and CDR2 SYGVQD (reference sequence). The CDR3 DNA reads TGCGCCAGCAGGGACTCCCGGAACACCGGGGAGCTGTTTTTT. Residues: CASRDSRNTGELFF.

This clonotype was observed a few times. The chain recombines TRBV7-2 with TRBJ1-1; D is unresolved. CDR1 is SGHTA, CDR2 FQGNSA, per germline. V was cut by 4 bases and J by 10 bases, with 10 bases left in between. The CDR3 consists of 11 residues. CDR3 loop: CASSSLAGAFF. CDR3 DNA sequence: TGTGCCAGCAGCTCCTTGGCAGGAGCTTTCTTT.

This clonotype was seen many times. The chain uses TRBV6-2 or TRBV6-3 and TRBJ2-7, with D perhaps TRBD1 (6 bases). The V gene's germline CDR1 is MNHEY and CDR2 SVGEGT. The CDR3 runs 14 residues. V lost 5 bases and J lost 2, with 13 bases in between. In nucleotides, the CDR3 is TGTGCCAGCAGTGCACCGGGACAAGCCTACGAGCAGTACTTC. This codes for CASSAPGQAYEQYF.

This clonotype was counted many times. This rearrangement joins TRBV12-3 or TRBV12-4 to TRBJ1-2; 9 bases line up with TRBD1. J gave up 3 bases and V 5 bases, and 10 bases lay outside the gene matches. The CDR3 is 16 amino acids. The CDR3 nucleotides read TGTGCCAGCAGTCCGTCTACAGGGGGCACCGACTATGGCTACACCTTC. It yields the protein CASSPSTGGTDYGYTF.

This clonotype was picked up a small number of times. The chain links TRBV2 to TRBJ2-4; maybe TRBD1 (6 bases). The CDR3 is made up of 16 amino acids. Germline-derived CDR1 and CDR2 are SNHLY and FYNNEI. V was trimmed by 1 base and J by 0 bases, leaving 10 bases between them. The CDR3 bases are TGTGCCAGCAGTGAAGAGGGGGATTTAGCCAAAAACATTCAGTACTTC. As protein: CASSEEGDLAKNIQYF.